Presented here are 4 T cell receptor beta chains from one specimen sequenced in a study of shared clonotypes between healthy human individuals. TCRdb's copy holds only in-frame clones and misses some; the assay was immunoSEQ multiplex PCR. The profile shows 450,000 to 500,000 clones, 79% of them singletons. Source material: PBMCs. The receptors here all came from a woman aged 35 to 49 in good health. Some clones in this sample may be carry-over from other donors' samples.

The gene calls are TRBV29-1 and TRBJ2-3, with no clear D. The V gene lost 5 bases and the J gene lost 0 bases, with 9 bases spanning the gap. This CDR3 contains 13 residues. Germline CDR1 SQVTM, CDR2 ANQGSEA. CDR3 in amino acids: CSVTTISTDTQYF. In DNA form, the CDR3 reads TGCAGCGTTACGACAATAAGCACAGATACGCAGTATTTT.

This chain connects TRBV18 to TRBJ2-5; D unclear. The CDR3 runs to 13 residues. V gave up 2 bases and J gave up 1 base, with 5 bases separating them. Per germline, CDR1 KGHSH and CDR2 LQKENI. The CDR3 loop is CASSPSIQETQYF. The CDR3 nucleotides are TGTGCCAGCTCACCATCAATCCAAGAGACCCAGTACTTC.

The V call is TRBV18, the J call TRBJ1-2; D unresolved. The CDR3 contains 13 residues. Trimming shortened V by 2 bases and J by 1 base, and 5 bases separated the two germline ends. Germline values: CDR1 KGHSH, CDR2 LQKENI. The CDR3 spells CASSPGVNYGYTF. The CDR3 DNA reads TGTGCCAGCTCACCAGGAGTTAACTATGGCTACACCTTC.

J is TRBJ2-6 and V is TRBV5-6; D is undetermined. The CDR3 has 15 amino acids. Germline V gives CDR1 SGHDT, CDR2 YYEEEE. With 1 base removed from V and 0 bases from J, the gap between germline ends came to 5 bases. This chain's CDR3 is CASSLWSSGANVLTF. The CDR3 nucleotides read TGTGCCAGCAGCTTGTGGAGCTCTGGGGCCAACGTCCTGACTTTC.